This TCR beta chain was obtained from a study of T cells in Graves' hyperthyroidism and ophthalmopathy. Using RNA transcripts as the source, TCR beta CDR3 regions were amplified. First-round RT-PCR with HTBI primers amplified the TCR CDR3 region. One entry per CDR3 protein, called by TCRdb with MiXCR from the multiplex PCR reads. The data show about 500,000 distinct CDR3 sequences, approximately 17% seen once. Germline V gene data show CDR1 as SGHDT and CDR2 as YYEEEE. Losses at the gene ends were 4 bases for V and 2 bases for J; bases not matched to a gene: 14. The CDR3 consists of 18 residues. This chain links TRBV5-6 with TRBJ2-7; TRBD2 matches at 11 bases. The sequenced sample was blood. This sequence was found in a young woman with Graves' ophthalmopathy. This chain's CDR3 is CASSPGTGNSGRAYEQYF. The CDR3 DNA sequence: TGTGCCAGCAGCCCCGGGACAGGGAATAGCGGGAGGGCCTACGAGCAGTACTTC.